This passage covers 30 T cell receptor beta chains from one sample sequenced in a study of T-cell memory formation after mild COVID-19. MiXCR, applied by TCRdb to the 5' RACE reads, yields one record per CDR3 protein. This table holds about 400,000 distinct CDR3 sequences, about a sixth found once. The sequenced sample was PBMCs or a T cell subset sorted from them (not recorded which). The receptors here all came from a man aged 18-30 years who had mild COVID-19 (a few samples of this study predate the infection). Cell type and time point are not known.

The rearrangement links TRBV25-1 to TRBJ2-7; TRBD1 matches 11 bases. Germline V lookup: CDR1 MGHDK, CDR2 SYGVNS. The trim removed 5 bases at V and 6 bases at J, leaving 9 bases unmatched. The CDR3 loop spans 15 amino acids. The DNA for the CDR3 is TGTGCCAGCAGTCTACCGGGACAGGGGGTGGGCGAGCAGTACTTC. Protein: CASSLPGQGVGEQYF.

V and J are TRBV7-2 and TRBJ2-2; D may correspond to TRBD1 or TRBD2 (6 bases each). Germline assignment: CDR1 SGHTA and CDR2 FQGNSA. The CDR3 totals 15 residues. Deletions cut 1 base from V and 4 bases from J, with 10 bases between. The CDR3 DNA reads as TGTGCCAGCAGCTTAGTGGGGGGCTCCACCGGGGAGCTGTTTTTT. It is translated as CASSLVGGSTGELFF.

Ten or more counts support this clonotype. The chain recombines TRBV6-2 or TRBV6-3 with TRBJ1-1; tentatively, D is TRBD1 (5 bases). From germline, CDR1 is MNHEY and CDR2 SVGEGT. The CDR3 loop spans 14 amino acids. V was shortened by 6 bases and J by 5 bases, with 16 bases between the two germline ends. CDR3 sequence reads: CASSFNPHRTEAFF. The CDR3 DNA is TGTGCCAGCAGCTTCAACCCCCACAGGACTGAAGCTTTCTTT.

The rearrangement joins TRBV20-1 to TRBJ1-5; 9 nucleotides match TRBD1. J lost 7 bases, V lost 3 bases, and 10 bases had no gene match. There are 15 residues in the CDR3. Germline V gene sequence: CDR1 DFQATT, CDR2 SNEGSKA (reference sequence). The chain's CDR3 is CSASQGTGLLQPQHF. CDR3 nucleotides: TGCAGTGCTAGCCAAGGGACAGGGCTATTACAGCCCCAGCATTTT.

The chain employs TRBV15 and TRBJ1-2, with TRBD1 matching 7 bases. Germline V gene lookup returns CDR1 LNHNV and CDR2 YYDKDF (reference sequence). This CDR3 has 15 residues. Unmatched junction bases numbered 11, after V lost 5 bases and J lost 5 bases. CDR3 region: CATSSGGQSSYGYTF. CDR3 nucleotide sequence: TGTGCCACCAGCTCAGGGGGACAGTCGTCATATGGCTACACCTTC.

This chain joins TRBV29-1 and TRBJ2-3; D possibly matches TRBD1 or TRBD2 (5 bases each). Per the germline V gene, CDR1 is SQVTM and CDR2 is ANQGSEA. The CDR3 runs 11 residues. V shed 6 bases and J shed 5 bases, with 9 bases lying between them. The CDR3 region is CSVGTQDTQYF. CDR3 DNA: TGCAGCGTCGGGACCCAAGATACGCAGTATTTT.

In this sample, this clonotype turned up once. The CDR3 protein is CASSQGTTEVHNEQFF. Here the CDR3 DNA reads TGCGCCAGCAGCCAAGGTACGACAGAGGTACACAATGAGCAGTTCTTC. The chain joins TRBV4-1 to TRBJ2-1; D possibly corresponds to TRBD1 (5 bases). This CDR3 contains 16 residues. The germline CDR1 and CDR2 sequences are MGHRA and YSYEKL. Trimming pared 1 base from V and 5 bases from J, leaving 15 bases between.

A few counts support this clonotype. This chain links TRBV18 with TRBJ2-5; D tentatively fits TRBD1 or TRBD2 (5 bases each). V gave up 3 bases and J gave up 0 bases, with 11 bases separating them. Germline V gene sequence: CDR1 KGHSH, CDR2 LQKENI. The CDR3 spans 15 residues. The DNA of the CDR3 is TGTGCCAGCTCACCCCAAGAGGGACACCAAGAGACCCAGTACTTC. Amino acids: CASSPQEGHQETQYF.

This clonotype occurred a few times. This rearrangement joins TRBV25-1 to TRBJ2-5, with D perhaps being TRBD1 or TRBD2 (5 bases each). Trimming removed 1 base from V and 5 bases from J, with 14 bases in between. Germline V gene lookup returns CDR1 MGHDK and CDR2 SYGVNS. The CDR3 has 15 amino acids. The CDR3 reads CASSELLGVEETQYF. The CDR3 DNA sequence: TGTGCCAGCAGTGAATTACTAGGGGTAGAGGAGACCCAGTACTTC.

This clonotype was counted a few times. The CDR3 sequence: CASSPDRIYTEAFF. In DNA, the CDR3 is TGTGCCAGCAGCCCGGACAGAATCTACACTGAAGCTTTCTTT. The rearrangement uses TRBV7-9 and TRBJ1-1, with a possible D match to TRBD1 (6 bases). CDR1 is SEHNR, CDR2 FQNEAQ, per germline (reference sequence). The CDR3 extends over 14 amino acids. With 5 bases removed from V and 3 bases from J, the gap between germline ends came to 13 bases.

The table lists this clonotype with a few counts. The chain has TRBV9 and TRBJ2-1; TRBD1 aligns across 10 bases. Germline values: CDR1 SGDLS, CDR2 YYNGEE. The length of the CDR3 is 15 residues. The V segment lost 4 bases and the J segment 10 bases; nucleotides outside the gene matches: 11. The CDR3, as DNA: TGTGCCAGCAGCCTCGCCGGGACAGGGGTAGGGGAGCAGTTCTTC. Its protein is CASSLAGTGVGEQFF.

The chain is built from TRBV6-2 or TRBV6-3 and TRBJ1-5; no clear D. This CDR3 comprises 12 residues. Germline V gives CDR1 MNHEY, CDR2 SVGEGT. V was pared by 8 bases and J by 3 bases, with 8 bases between. The CDR3 DNA reads as TGTGCCAGCGGCCAGTTCAATCAGCCCCAGCATTTT. It specifies CASGQFNQPQHF.

V gene TRBV5-5 combines with J gene TRBJ1-1, with 9 bases identical to TRBD1. The CDR3 has 13 amino acids. V shed 9 bases and J 0 bases; nucleotides not matched to a gene: 3. Per germline, CDR1 SGHKS and CDR2 YYEKEE (reference sequence). CDR3 DNA sequence: TGTGCCACGGGACAGGGAATGAACACTGAAGCTTTCTTT. Encoded protein: CATGQGMNTEAFF.

The rearrangement links TRBV20-1 to TRBJ2-2; 12 bases map to TRBD2. Germline V gives CDR1 DFQATT, CDR2 SNEGSKA (reference sequence). The CDR3 is 17 amino acids. The V gene end was trimmed by 0 bases and the J gene end by 1 base; junction bases not matched to a gene: 3. CDR3 residues: CSARDILAGGNTGELFF. The CDR3 coding sequence is TGCAGTGCTAGAGACATACTAGCGGGGGGGAACACCGGGGAGCTGTTTTTT.

This clonotype was seen a handful of times. The rearrangement joins TRBV25-1 to TRBJ1-5, with D hard to call. V was cut by 1 base and J by 0 bases, with 16 bases left in between. Germline V gene data show CDR1 as MGHDK and CDR2 as SYGVNS. The CDR3 covers 18 residues. CDR3 amino acids: CASSELVFGPGSNQPQHF. Here the CDR3 DNA reads TGTGCCAGCAGTGAATTGGTATTCGGCCCAGGTAGCAATCAGCCCCAGCATTTT. Full variable domain (rest looked up from reference TRBV25-1 and TRBJ1-5): EADIYQTPRYLVIGTGKKITLECSQTMGHDKMYWYQQDPGMELHLIHYSYGVNSTEKGDLSSESTVSRIRTEHFPLTLESARPSHTSQYLCASSELVFGPGSNQPQHFGDGTRLSIL.

This clonotype was recorded a few times. V is TRBV20-1 and J is TRBJ2-4, with 10 bases matching TRBD2. This CDR3 contains 13 residues. The germline V gene encodes CDR1 DFQATT and CDR2 SNEGSKA (reference sequence). V shed 5 bases and J 3 bases; nucleotides not matched to a gene: 1. This chain's CDR3 is CSARLAGKNIQYF. Here the CDR3 DNA reads TGCAGTGCTCGACTAGCGGGCAAAAACATTCAGTACTTC.

The chain carries TRBV29-1 and TRBJ1-4; D might be TRBD1 (6 bases). The germline V and J ends were trimmed by 7 bases and 7 bases, with 16 bases remaining between them. CDR3 size: 13 residues. The germline V gene encodes CDR1 SQVTM and CDR2 ANQGSEA. The CDR3 nucleotides read TGCAGCGCGAGACAGGCTCGTCCTGAAAAACTGTTTTTT. This sequence encodes CSARQARPEKLFF.

This clonotype was seen only a few times. The chain joins TRBV4-2 to TRBJ1-2, with a weak D call TRBD1 (5 bases). Germline loops: CDR1 LGHNA, CDR2 YNFKEQ. The CDR3 extends over 15 amino acids. The V end was cut by 1 base, the J end by 5 bases, with 14 bases between. For the CDR3, the DNA is TGTGCCAGCAGCCAAGCCGTCAGGGACTATTATGGCTACACCTTC. Its translation is CASSQAVRDYYGYTF.

This clonotype was counted many times. The V call is TRBV5-1, the J call TRBJ2-3, with 10 bases fitting TRBD2. CDR1 SGHRS and CDR2 YFSETQ come from the germline V gene. J lost 0 bases, V lost 4 bases, and 5 bases had no gene match. CDR3 length: 16 residues. CDR3 protein: CASSPGLAVSTDTQYF. The CDR3 coding sequence is TGCGCCAGCAGCCCAGGACTAGCGGTGAGCACAGATACGCAGTATTTT.

This clonotype turned up a few times. The chain joins TRBV12-3 or TRBV12-4 to TRBJ2-3; D is perhaps TRBD2 (5 bases). The CDR3 contains 16 residues. Trimming left V 5 bases short and J 5 bases short, with 20 bases between. The CDR3 nucleotides are TGTGCCAGCAGTACCCAGTCGGGATCCCCGGGAGATACGCAGTATTTT. It codes for CASSTQSGSPGDTQYF.

The CDR3 nucleotides are TGTGCCAGCAGGCCTAGCGGGGGGGCCCATGAGCAGTTCTTC. Translating gives CASRPSGGAHEQFF. The rearrangement joins TRBV6-2 or TRBV6-3 to TRBJ2-1; 12 nucleotides agree with TRBD2. This CDR3 has 14 residues. Germline values: CDR1 MNHEY, CDR2 SVGEGT. The junction had 5 bases not matched to a gene; V was cut back by 6 bases and J by 8 bases.

This clonotype was counted between two and nine times. The chain uses TRBV7-2 and TRBJ1-1; D may be TRBD1 (5 bases). V gave up 9 bases and J gave up 0 bases, with 14 bases separating them. Per germline, CDR1 SGHTA and CDR2 FQGNSA. This CDR3 spans 14 amino acids. The DNA of the CDR3 is TGTGCCAGTGAACGACAGAACATGAACACTGAAGCTTTCTTT. It specifies CASERQNMNTEAFF.

This clonotype was seen only a few times. V gene TRBV4-2 combines with J gene TRBJ2-5; unclear D gene. V was shortened by 0 bases and J by 4 bases, with 9 bases between the two germline ends. This CDR3 has 14 amino acids. Germline CDR1 is LGHNA and CDR2 is YNFKEQ. CDR3 coding DNA: TGTGCCAGCAGCCAAGAAGCGCCCTTAGAGACCCAGTACTTC. Protein product: CASSQEAPLETQYF.

In this sample, this clonotype turned up many times. J is TRBJ2-7 and V is TRBV9; D is possibly TRBD2 (6 bases). The CDR3 loop spans 14 amino acids. The germline V gene encodes CDR1 SGDLS and CDR2 YYNGEE. The germline V and J ends were trimmed by 2 bases and 3 bases, with 12 bases remaining between them. The CDR3 region is CASSVGGTYYEQYF. In DNA form, the CDR3 reads TGTGCCAGCAGCGTCGGGGGAACCTACTACGAGCAGTACTTC. The full variable domain, rest sourced from reference TRBV9 and TRBJ2-7, is DSGVTQTPKHLITATGQRVTLRCSPRSGDLSVYWYQQSLDQGLQFLIQYYNGEERAKGNILERFSAQQFPDLHSELNLSSLELGDSALYFCASSVGGTYYEQYFGPGTRLTVT.

The gene calls are TRBV4-2 and TRBJ2-7; D possibly matches TRBD1 or TRBD2 (5 bases each). Germline CDR1 is LGHNA and CDR2 is YNFKEQ. Trimming removed 0 bases from V and 7 bases from J, with 16 bases in between. The CDR3 is 15 residues long. The CDR3 nucleotides read TGTGCCAGCAGCCAAGAATCTTCCCGAGGGACGGAGCAGTACTTC. Translation gives CASSQESSRGTEQYF.

This clonotype was seen more than once but under ten times. This chain links TRBV7-9 with TRBJ1-1; 12 bases match TRBD1. The V gene end was trimmed by 5 bases and the J gene end by 6 bases; junction bases not matched to a gene: 10. This CDR3 is built from 16 residues. Germline CDR1 SEHNR, CDR2 FQNEAQ (reference sequence). The CDR3 sequence is CASSPGDRGRLAEAFF. CDR3 coding DNA: TGTGCCAGCAGCCCGGGGGACAGGGGGCGATTGGCTGAAGCTTTCTTT. Supplemented by reference TRBV7-9 and TRBJ1-1, the full variable domain reads DTGVSQNPRHKITKRGQNVTFRCDPISEHNRLYWYRQTLGQGPEFLTYFQNEAQLEKSRLLSDRFSAERPKGSFSTLEIQRTEQGDSAMYLCASSPGDRGRLAEAFFGQGTRLTVV.

The chain is built from TRBV6-1 and TRBJ1-6; D not certain. The germline gives CDR1 MNHNS, CDR2 SASEGT. Deletions cut 11 bases from V and 9 bases from J, with 17 bases between. There are 13 residues in the CDR3. The CDR3, as DNA: TGTGCCGCCGGTCAGGAATCCCGTTCACCCCTCCACTTT. Residues: CAAGQESRSPLHF.

The V gene is TRBV4-3, the J gene TRBJ1-6, with D uncertain. Germline CDR1 reads LGHNA; CDR2 reads YSLEER. The CDR3 runs 15 residues. V was clipped by 0 bases and J by 2 bases, with 5 bases between them. CDR3 coding DNA: TGCGCCAGCAGCCAAGAGAAACCCTATAATTCACCCCTCCACTTT. It is translated as CASSQEKPYNSPLHF.

V usage is TRBV6-6 and J usage is TRBJ2-1; 10 nucleotides line up with TRBD2. The CDR3 is 13 amino acids. Trimming at V came to 8 bases and at J to 3 bases, leaving 1 base not matched to a gene. The germline gives CDR1 MNHNY, CDR2 SVGAGI (reference sequence). This chain's CDR3 is CASGTSVYNEQFF. The CDR3 nucleotides read TGTGCCAGCGGGACTAGCGTCTACAATGAGCAGTTCTTC.

The chain joins TRBV5-4 to TRBJ2-7; the D is unclear. Germline-derived CDR1 and CDR2 are SGHNT and YYREEE (reference sequence). CDR3 length equals 14 residues. The V end was cut by 0 bases, the J end by 0 bases, with 7 bases between. The CDR3 region has the DNA TGTGCCAGCAGCTTGGCCGGAAGCTCCTACGAGCAGTACTTC. The encoded protein is CASSLAGSSYEQYF.